Listed below are T cell receptor beta chains from one sample, sequenced in a study of blood T cell repertoires in COVID-19. Repertoires were generated with immunoSEQ multiplex PCR, while TCRdb's copy carries only in-frame clones and drops some. The sample records 90,000 to 120,000 clones, around 90% being singletons. The sequencing sample was made of peripheral blood. All receptors derive from a woman in her sixties or seventies with acute or convalescent COVID-19. The CDR3 runs from the conserved cysteine through the conserved F or W. Each record gives: CDR3 protein, V gene, D gene. D genes are given only for firm matches.

CSAGERGIVYNEQFF TRBV29-1 -
CSAGQGNTEAFF TRBV29-1 TRBD1
CASSKLGQPIAKNIQYF TRBV21-1 -
CASSRGTSGSTVTDTQYF TRBV7-9 TRBD2
CASSQETGGIVYGYTF TRBV7-9 TRBD1
CASSLGPLLLAGGKMYEQYF TRBV28 TRBD2
CAISEGAGVGGELFF TRBV10-3 TRBD2
CASSLTRLAGANEQFF TRBV5-1 TRBD2
CSAPRETQYF TRBV20-1 -
CASSSSTGANTEAFF TRBV5-1 -
CAISDDPGNQPQHF TRBV10-3 -
CASSYGASVFF TRBV6-5 -
CASSMNRGSQFSKTQYF TRBV19 TRBD1
CASSEDEVAGYNYGYTF TRBV10-2 -
CATAPGQGNSPLHF TRBV10-3 TRBD1
CASSDGTVGNYGYTF TRBV6-1 TRBD1
CSASSYGYTF TRBV20-1 -
CAGDRTQGSPLHF TRBV30 TRBD1
CASSRGERINQPQHF TRBV5-6 -
CASSSGLAGEVTGELFF TRBV9 TRBD2
CASNDRVVQPQHF TRBV19 TRBD1
CASSQGQGEAFF TRBV6-6 TRBD1
CASSVEGGLSTEAFF TRBV9 -
CASSDRGHSNEKLFF TRBV6-5 TRBD1
CASSVGTSGGQETQYF TRBV2 TRBD2
CASSLASGKGNRGASDGYTF TRBV7-2 TRBD1
CASSIGGRRGQPQHF TRBV19 -
CASSQTGGGLETEAFF TRBV4-1 TRBD1